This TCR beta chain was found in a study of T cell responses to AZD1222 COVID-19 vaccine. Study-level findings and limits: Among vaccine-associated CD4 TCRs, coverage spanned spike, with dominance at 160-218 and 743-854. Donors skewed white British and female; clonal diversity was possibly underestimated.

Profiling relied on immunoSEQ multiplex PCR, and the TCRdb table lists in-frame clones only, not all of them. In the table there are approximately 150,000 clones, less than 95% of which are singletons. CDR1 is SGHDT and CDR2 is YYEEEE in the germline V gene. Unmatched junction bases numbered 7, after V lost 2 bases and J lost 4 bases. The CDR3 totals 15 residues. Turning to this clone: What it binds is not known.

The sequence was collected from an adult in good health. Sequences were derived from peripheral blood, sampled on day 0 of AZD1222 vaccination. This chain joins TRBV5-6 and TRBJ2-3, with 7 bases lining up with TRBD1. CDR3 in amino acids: CASSLAQGFPDTQYF. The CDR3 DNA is TGTGCCAGCAGCTTAGCACAGGGGTTCCCAGATACGCAGTATTTT.